This TCR beta chain was sequenced for a study of blood T cell repertoires in COVID-19. Overall study: Acute and convalescent COVID-19 samples came from the United States, Italy and Spain.

This CDR3 contains 16 residues. In the source study's methods: For nucleated cells, counts were estimated from reference gene primer amplification. The protocol was immunoSEQ multiplex PCR, while the TCRdb copy is restricted to in-frame clones and leaves out a portion. The DNA gave D and trimming, while V, J and clone size come from that table. The sample has about 400,000 clones; approximately 86% are singletons. This chain links TRBV12-2 with TRBJ2-7; the table's TRBD1 call for D was not verified on the DNA. TRBV12-2 has pseudogene status. This sequence originates from a woman in her thirties or forties with acute COVID-19. The sample taken for sequencing was PBMCs or T cells enriched from blood (not recorded which). CDR3: CASHHRPDKSSYEQYF. CDR3 DNA sequence: TGTGCAAGTCACCACAGACCGGACAAGAGCTCCTACGAGCAGTACTTC.